A selection of T cell receptor beta chains follows, all from one sample in a study of blood T cell repertoires in COVID-19. Produced via immunoSEQ multiplex PCR; TCRdb's table is partial and in-frame only. The sample gives approximately 85,000 clones, roughly nine tenths of which show up once; 3% is in the top ten. What was sequenced was peripheral blood. All receptors derive from a woman aged 45-59 years with active or convalescent COVID-19. Each CDR3 is given with its conserved first and last residue. Fields, in order: J gene, clone size, D gene, V gene, CDR3 protein, CDR3 DNA. A D gene is named only where the DNA matches it firmly. Only some rows state a clone size, as once, few, many or a class for expanded clones.

j_gene: TRBJ2-3; abundance: .; d_gene: TRBD2; v_gene: TRBV9; CDR3aa: CASSVPGTSGGRTDTQYF; CDR3nt: TGTGCCAGCAGCGTTCCCGGGACTAGCGGGGGGCGCACAGATACGCAGTATTTT
j_gene: TRBJ1-2; abundance: .; d_gene: TRBD1; v_gene: TRBV30; CDR3aa: CAWSRQGIYGYTF; CDR3nt: TGTGCCTGGAGTCGACAGGGGATTTATGGCTACACCTTC
j_gene: TRBJ2-2; abundance: .; d_gene: .; v_gene: TRBV28; CDR3aa: CASSSPMTGSNTGELFF; CDR3nt: TGTGCCAGCAGTTCCCCTATGACAGGCTCGAACACCGGGGAGCTGTTTTTT
j_gene: TRBJ1-5; abundance: .; d_gene: .; v_gene: TRBV6-2/TRBV6-3; CDR3aa: CASSYSREGQPQHF; CDR3nt: TGTGCCAGCAGTTACTCGAGGGAGGGCCAGCCCCAGCATTTT
j_gene: TRBJ1-2; abundance: .; d_gene: .; v_gene: TRBV14; CDR3aa: CASSQGSSDYGYTF; CDR3nt: TGTGCCAGCAGCCAAGGTTCGTCAGACTATGGCTACACCTTC
j_gene: TRBJ1-1; abundance: .; d_gene: TRBD1; v_gene: TRBV9; CDR3aa: CASSDTGGREAFF; CDR3nt: TGTGCCAGCAGCGATACAGGGGGCCGCGAAGCTTTCTTT
j_gene: TRBJ2-7; abundance: .; d_gene: .; v_gene: TRBV9; CDR3aa: CASSVATGHYEQYF; CDR3nt: TGTGCCAGCAGCGTAGCTACAGGGCACTACGAGCAGTACTTC
j_gene: TRBJ1-1; abundance: .; d_gene: .; v_gene: TRBV30; CDR3aa: CAWSLTQSTEAFF; CDR3nt: TGTGCCTGGAGCCTTACCCAGTCCACTGAAGCTTTCTTT
j_gene: TRBJ1-4; abundance: .; d_gene: TRBD1; v_gene: TRBV5-5; CDR3aa: CASSGGQGYEKLFF; CDR3nt: TGTGCCAGCAGCGGCGGACAGGGGTATGAAAAACTGTTTTTT
j_gene: TRBJ1-6; abundance: few; d_gene: TRBD1; v_gene: TRBV6-5; CDR3aa: CASSRTRDSNSPLHF; CDR3nt: TGTGCCAGCAGTAGGACCCGGGACAGCAATTCACCCCTCCACTTT
j_gene: TRBJ1-1; abundance: .; d_gene: TRBD1; v_gene: TRBV3-1/TRBV3-2; CDR3aa: CASSPQGARTEAFF; CDR3nt: TGTGCCAGCAGCCCGCAGGGGGCCCGGACTGAAGCTTTCTTT
j_gene: TRBJ2-7; abundance: .; d_gene: .; v_gene: TRBV27; CDR3aa: CASNGGYEQYF; CDR3nt: TGTGCCAGCAACGGGGGCTACGAGCAGTACTTC
j_gene: TRBJ2-2; abundance: .; d_gene: .; v_gene: TRBV7-3; CDR3aa: CASSLNTPSNTGELFF; CDR3nt: TGTGCCAGCAGCTTAAACACCCCTTCGAACACCGGGGAGCTGTTTTTT